This T cell receptor (beta chain) appears in the sequencing data of a study of T cells in localized non-small cell lung cancer. Study results and limitations: Density of T cells in blood, when higher, went with longer overall survival. Sequencing was restricted to one tumor region; therefore, heterogeneity remains possible. There was higher T cell clonality in uninvolved adjacent lung than in tumor, and it was highest there. Detection in adjacent lung was observed for a median 57 of the top 100 tumor clones.

Germline V gives CDR1 LNHDA, CDR2 SQIVND (reference sequence). V shed 4 bases and J 4 bases; nucleotides not matched to a gene: 6. The CDR3 has 15 residues. With respect to this clone: Its antigen remains unidentified.

Libraries were prepared by immunoSEQ multiplex PCR; TCRdb keeps only in-frame clonotypes and omits some of them. Of about 19,000 clones listed, 90% to 95% are singletons. The specimen comprised peripheral blood, sampled before any cancer treatment. The TCR was taken from a male donor aged 60 or over with stage I squamous cell lung carcinoma. The gene calls are TRBV19 and TRBJ2-7, with TRBD2 identical over 11 bases. CDR3 amino acids: CASSRGGTSGYEQYF. The CDR3 region has the DNA TGTGCCAGTAGTAGAGGGGGGACTAGCGGATACGAGCAGTACTTC.